One sample yielded the 6 T cell receptor beta chains listed below, sequenced in a study. One entry per CDR3 protein results from TCRdb running MiXCR on the RT-PCR reads. The data show about 680,000 distinct CDR3 sequences, 13% to 15% seen once. The specimen sequenced was memory CD4+ T cells from blood. Receptors originate from a female donor in good health, serving as a healthy control.

CDR3 in amino acids: CASSLRQGRMNTEAFF. Here the CDR3 DNA reads TGTGCCAGCAGCCTCAGACAGGGACGAATGAACACTGAAGCTTTCTTT. The chain links TRBV6-5 to TRBJ1-1; 7 nucleotides agree with TRBD1. Germline loops: CDR1 MNHEY, CDR2 SVGAGI. The CDR3 contains 16 residues. V lost 6 bases, J lost 0 bases, and 10 bases stayed unmatched.

The genes are TRBV7-9 and TRBJ2-5; TRBD2 agrees at 14 bases. Germline assignment: CDR1 SEHNR and CDR2 FQNEAQ (reference sequence). The CDR3 spans 17 residues. V trimming: 4 bases; J trimming: 3 bases; junction bases outside the gene matches: 7. CDR3 sequence: CASSSSGGLAGEETQYF. The CDR3 coding sequence is TGTGCCAGCAGCTCCTCGGGGGGACTAGCGGGAGAAGAGACCCAGTACTTC. The variable domain in full, completed from reference TRBV7-9 and TRBJ2-5, reads DTGVSQNPRHKITKRGQNVTFRCDPISEHNRLYWYRQTLGQGPEFLTYFQNEAQLEKSRLLSDRFSAERPKGSFSTLEIQRTEQGDSAMYLCASSSSGGLAGEETQYFGPGTRLLVL.

V usage is TRBV24-1 and J usage is TRBJ2-2; a possible D gene is TRBD1 (6 bases). CDR3 length equals 14 residues. Trimming removed 4 bases from V and 5 bases from J, with 10 bases in between. Germline CDR1 is KGHDR and CDR2 is SFDVKD. CDR3 coding DNA: TGTGCCACCAGTGACAGGGGTTTAACCGGGGAGCTGTTTTTT. It is translated as CATSDRGLTGELFF.

The table lists this clonotype with a few counts. The chain couples TRBV18 to TRBJ2-7; TRBD2 is a possible D gene (5 bases). Trimming cost V 0 bases and J 2 bases, with 11 bases left between them. The CDR3 has 15 amino acids. From germline, CDR1 is KGHSH and CDR2 LQKENI. The CDR3 DNA reads as TGTGCCAGCTCACCACCGAAGACGGGGACCTACGAGCAGTACTTC. The encoded protein is CASSPPKTGTYEQYF.

This CDR3 is CASSSRRGSGEGYGYTF. The CDR3 DNA sequence: TGTGCCAGCAGCTCGCGACGAGGATCCGGGGAGGGCTATGGCTACACCTTC. The chain has TRBV7-2 and TRBJ1-2; no reliable D call. CDR1 is SGHTA, CDR2 FQGNSA, per germline. V was shortened by 4 bases and J by 4 bases, with 22 bases between the two germline ends. There are 17 residues in the CDR3.

This chain connects TRBV2 to TRBJ2-1; 8 bases line up with TRBD2. The germline V gene has CDR1 SNHLY and CDR2 FYNNEI. The CDR3 is 15 residues long. V shed 7 bases and J 5 bases; nucleotides not matched to a gene: 10. The CDR3 is CASILDTSGNNEQFF. The CDR3 bases are TGTGCCAGCATTTTAGACACTAGCGGAAACAATGAGCAGTTCTTC. Looking up the rest from reference TRBV2 and TRBJ2-1 gives the full variable domain: EPEVTQTPSHQVTQMGQEVILRCVPISNHLYFYWYRQILGQKVEFLVSFYNNEISEKSEIFDDQFSVERPDGSNFTLKIRSTKLEDSAMYFCASILDTSGNNEQFFGPGTRLTVL.